A selection of T cell receptor beta chains follows, all from one sample in a study of blood T cell repertoires in COVID-19. The assay was immunoSEQ multiplex PCR, and TCRdb's table has in-frame clones only and misses some. The sample holds fewer than 250,000 clones, 75% to 90% seen once. Input material: peripheral blood. All receptors come from a man under 40 with COVID-19, enrolled during active disease. The CDR3 runs from the conserved cysteine through the conserved F or W.

CASSEHWAVSYEQYF	TRBV10-1	TRBJ2-7
CASRQVVSTEAFF	TRBV6-5	TRBJ1-1
CAISGQVNTEAFF	TRBV10-3	TRBJ1-1
CAARKRGPYNEQFF	TRBV19	TRBJ2-1
CASSFVPAGQGSYEQYF	TRBV5-1	TRBJ2-7
CASSETSGRRAGELFF	TRBV9	TRBJ2-2
CASSLGKDSGTGELFF	TRBV5-4	TRBJ2-2
CASSRGDRAGNTIYF	TRBV9	TRBJ1-3
CASSLAMVLGEQYF	TRBV5-1	TRBJ2-7
CASSLEGALYNEQFF	TRBV7-2	TRBJ2-1